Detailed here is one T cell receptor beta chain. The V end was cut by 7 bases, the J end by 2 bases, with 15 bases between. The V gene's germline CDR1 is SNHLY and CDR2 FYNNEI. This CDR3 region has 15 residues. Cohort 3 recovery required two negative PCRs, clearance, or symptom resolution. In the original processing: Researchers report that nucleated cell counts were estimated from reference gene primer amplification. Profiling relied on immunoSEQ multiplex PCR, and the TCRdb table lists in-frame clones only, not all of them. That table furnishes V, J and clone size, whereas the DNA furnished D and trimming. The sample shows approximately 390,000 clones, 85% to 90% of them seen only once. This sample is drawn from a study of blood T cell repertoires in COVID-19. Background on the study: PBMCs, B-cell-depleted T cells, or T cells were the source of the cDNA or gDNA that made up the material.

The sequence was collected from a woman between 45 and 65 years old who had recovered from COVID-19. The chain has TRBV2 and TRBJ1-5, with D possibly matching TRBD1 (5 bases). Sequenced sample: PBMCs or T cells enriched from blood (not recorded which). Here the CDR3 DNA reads TGTGCCAGCAAGGGGAGGGATGTAGGCAATCAGCCCCAGCATTTT. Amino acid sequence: CASKGRDVGNQPQHF.